This T cell receptor beta chain derives from a study of blood T cells in healthy people across ages. A note on this clonotype: Mismatch with germline at one junction end may stem from a read error.

Germline V lookup: CDR1 MNHEY, CDR2 SVGAGI. This CDR3 has 15 amino acids. Through a sample-barcoded 5' primer and a J-beta primer mix, a second PCR was run for roughly 6 to 11 cycles. TCRdb reprocessed the 5' RACE reads with MiXCR, giving one entry per CDR3 protein. The sample yields 730,000 or so distinct CDR3 sequences, 40% to 45% seen once. The chain joins TRBV6-5 to TRBJ1-2, with TRBD1 matching 7 bases. Sequenced sample: blood. The sequence was obtained from an older woman in good health. The CDR3 reads CASREGQITSYSYTF. DNA for the CDR3: TGTGCCAGCAGGGAGGGACAGATAACGTCCTATAGCTACACCTTC.